What follows are 16 T cell receptor beta chains derived from one specimen sequenced in a study of identifying expanded T cells in peripheral blood. Assay: immunoSEQ multiplex PCR; the TCRdb copy retains only in-frame clones and omits some. The sample lists under 150,000 clones; roughly 90% were seen once. Specimen: blood. These receptors originate from a person aged 18-69 years in good health.

This clone was recorded many times. V is TRBV6-6 and J is TRBJ2-3; D tentatively reads TRBD1 or TRBD2 (6 bases each). The CDR3 covers 16 residues. V lost 0 bases to trimming and J lost 4 bases, with 14 bases between them. CDR1 is MNHNY, CDR2 SVGAGI, per germline (reference sequence). CDR3 in DNA: TGTGCCAGCAGTTACTCTGGGGGGCGGGGAGCAGATACGCAGTATTTT. It translates to CASSYSGGRGADTQYF.

The J gene is TRBJ2-3, the V gene TRBV7-3; D is uncertain. V was shortened by 1 base and J by 3 bases, with 11 bases between the two germline ends. The CDR3 has 15 residues. The V gene's germline CDR1 is SGHTA and CDR2 FQGTGA. CDR3 sequence: CASSLRYQGTDTQYF. CDR3 bases: TGTGCCAGCAGCTTAAGGTACCAAGGGACAGATACGCAGTATTTT.

This rearrangement joins TRBV15 to TRBJ1-5; D remains ambiguous. Germline CDR1 LNHNV, CDR2 YYDKDF (reference sequence). The CDR3 spans 15 residues. V shed 0 bases and J shed 0 bases, with 6 bases lying between them. The CDR3 loop reads CATSREGSSNQPQHF. As DNA, the CDR3 is TGTGCCACCAGCAGAGAAGGGTCTAGCAATCAGCCCCAGCATTTT. Full variable domain (rest looked up from reference TRBV15 and TRBJ1-5): DAMVIQNPRYQVTQFGKPVTLSCSQTLNHNVMYWYQQKSSQAPKLLFHYYDKDFNNEADTPDNFQSRRPNTSFCFLDIRSPGLGDTAMYLCATSREGSSNQPQHFGDGTRLSIL.

This sequence joins TRBV11-2 and TRBJ1-3, with D possibly TRBD1 on 6 matching bases. V shed 1 base and J shed 3 bases, with 10 bases lying between them. Per germline, CDR1 SGHAT and CDR2 FQNNGV. This CDR3 spans 15 amino acids. DNA for the CDR3: TGTGCCAGCAGCTTAGTGGGGGGCGTTGGAAACACCATATATTTT. Encoded protein: CASSLVGGVGNTIYF. Full variable domain (missing parts from reference TRBV11-2 and TRBJ1-3): EAGVAQSPRYKIIEKRQSVAFWCNPISGHATLYWYQQILGQGPKLLIQFQNNGVVDDSQLPKDRFSAERLKGVDSTLKIQPAKLEDSAVYLCASSLVGGVGNTIYFGEGSWLTVV.

This rearrangement joins TRBV7-2 to TRBJ2-3, with TRBD1 matching 8 bases. Germline values: CDR1 SGHTA, CDR2 FQGNSA. The CDR3 sequence is 14 residues long. V shed 6 bases, J shed 4 bases, and the junction held 6 bases outside the gene matches. CDR3: CASRGTGFSDTQYF. CDR3 coding DNA: TGTGCCAGCAGAGGGACAGGATTTTCAGATACGCAGTATTTT.

The V gene is TRBV10-2, the J gene TRBJ2-3, with 8 positions matching TRBD1. Germline assignment: CDR1 WSHSY and CDR2 SAAADI. V lost 7 bases, J lost 1 base, and 13 bases stayed unmatched. This CDR3 region has 17 residues. The CDR3 nucleotides read TGCGCCAGCACCATCTCGGTAGAGGGACAGGGCACAGATACGCAGTATTTT. The encoded protein is CASTISVEGQGTDTQYF.

This chain uses TRBV2 with TRBJ1-4, with D unresolved. The V gene lost 5 bases and the J gene lost 3 bases, with 7 bases spanning the gap. Germline V gene sequence: CDR1 SNHLY, CDR2 FYNNEI. The CDR3 runs 13 residues. Here the CDR3 DNA reads TGTGCCAGCAGTAACAGCCCTAATGAAAAACTGTTTTTT. It translates to CASSNSPNEKLFF.

The rearrangement uses TRBV27 and TRBJ2-7, with TRBD1 as a possible D gene (6 bases). This CDR3 contains 14 residues. Trimming pared 6 bases from V and 4 bases from J, leaving 16 bases between. Germline V gives CDR1 MNHEY, CDR2 SMNVEV (reference sequence). For the CDR3, the DNA is TGTGCCAGCAGAACTTTGGGGGCACAATACGAGCAGTACTTC. Translating gives CASRTLGAQYEQYF.

The chain uses TRBV19 and TRBJ2-1; 7 bases map to TRBD1. This CDR3 is built from 13 residues. Germline trimming cut 8 bases from V and 1 base from J; bases unmatched to any gene: 2. The germline CDR1 and CDR2 sequences are LNHDA and SQIVND (reference sequence). CDR3 sequence (DNA): TGTGCCAGTGGGGGACAGTCCTACAATGAGCAGTTCTTC. Protein product: CASGGQSYNEQFF.

V is TRBV2 and J is TRBJ2-7, with D perhaps TRBD2 (6 bases). From germline, CDR1 is SNHLY and CDR2 FYNNEI. The CDR3 is 12 residues long. Trimming cost V 8 bases and J 7 bases, with 15 bases left between them. The CDR3, as DNA: TGTGCCAGCCGAGGGACTCCGGGAGAGCAGTACTTC. Translation gives CASRGTPGEQYF.

The chain has TRBV7-2 and TRBJ1-1; D unresolved. In germline, CDR1 is SGHTA, CDR2 FQGNSA. Between the trimmed V and J ends, which lost 8 bases and 1 base, there was a span of 14 bases. The CDR3 has 14 residues. The CDR3 DNA reads TGTGCCAGCGCCCTACAGCCGACGAACACTGAAGCTTTCTTT. Translated: CASALQPTNTEAFF.

The rearrangement uses TRBV5-4 and TRBJ1-5; D is unclear. The CDR3 has 15 amino acids. Germline lookup yields CDR1 SGHNT and CDR2 YYREEE (reference sequence). V lost 4 bases to trimming and J lost 1 base, with 12 bases between them. The CDR3 spells CASSPGSGSNQPQHF. The CDR3 DNA reads as TGTGCCAGCAGCCCTGGATCTGGGAGCAATCAGCCCCAGCATTTT. The whole variable domain, filled in from reference TRBV5-4 and TRBJ1-5, reads ETGVTQSPTHLIKTRGQQVTLRCSSQSGHNTVSWYQQALGQGPQFIFQYYREEENGRGNFPPRFSGLQFPNYSSELNVNALELDDSALYLCASSPGSGSNQPQHFGDGTRLSIL.

The rearrangement uses TRBV15 and TRBJ2-5, with TRBD2 matching over 8 bases. Unmatched junction bases numbered 2, after V lost 3 bases and J lost 2 bases. The germline CDR1 and CDR2 sequences are LNHNV and YYDKDF (reference sequence). The CDR3 runs 14 residues. CDR3 sequence reads: CATSRIAGQETQYF. The CDR3 DNA sequence: TGTGCCACCAGCAGGATAGCGGGACAAGAGACCCAGTACTTC.

This chain connects TRBV7-2 to TRBJ1-6; possibly TRBD1 for D (5 bases). This CDR3 has 15 residues. The germline CDR1 and CDR2 sequences are SGHTA and FQGNSA. Trimming stripped 5 bases from V and 9 bases from J, with 17 bases between. In DNA, the CDR3 is TGTGCCAGCAGCATCCGCGGGGACCAGGGTTCACCCCTCCACTTT. Translating gives CASSIRGDQGSPLHF.

This chain uses TRBV5-6 with TRBJ2-3; 10 bases are shared with TRBD1. In germline, CDR1 is SGHDT, CDR2 YYEEEE. With 4 bases clipped from V and 2 bases from J, the junction kept 4 bases outside the gene matches. The CDR3 has 15 residues. The DNA for the CDR3 is TGTGCCAGCAGCACCGGGACAGGGGTCACAGATACGCAGTATTTT. Its protein product is CASSTGTGVTDTQYF.

The rearrangement links TRBV27 to TRBJ2-1; 9 bases line up with TRBD1. V gave up 5 bases and J gave up 9 bases; unmatched junction bases: 8. This CDR3 has 14 amino acids. Germline V lookup: CDR1 MNHEY, CDR2 SMNVEV (reference sequence). In nucleotides, the CDR3 is TGTGCCAGCAGTCCGGGACAGGGAGTAGGTGAGCAGTTCTTC. Amino acids: CASSPGQGVGEQFF.